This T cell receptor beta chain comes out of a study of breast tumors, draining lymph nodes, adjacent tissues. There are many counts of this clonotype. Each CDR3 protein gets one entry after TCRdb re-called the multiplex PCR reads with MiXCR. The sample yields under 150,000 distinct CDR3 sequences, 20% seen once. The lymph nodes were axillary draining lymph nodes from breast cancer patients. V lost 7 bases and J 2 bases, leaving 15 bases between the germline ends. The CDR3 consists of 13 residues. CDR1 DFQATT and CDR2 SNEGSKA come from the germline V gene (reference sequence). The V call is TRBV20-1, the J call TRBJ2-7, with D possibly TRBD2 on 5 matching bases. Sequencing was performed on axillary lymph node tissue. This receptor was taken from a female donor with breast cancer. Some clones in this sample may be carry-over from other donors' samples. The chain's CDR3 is CSVFKRTAYEQYF. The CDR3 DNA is TGCAGTGTTTTCAAGCGGACCGCCTACGAGCAGTACTTC.